Included here is one TCR beta chain sequence, with context. A clone one base away is much larger, so this may be a read error. These data belong to a study of chronic HIV infection and antiretroviral therapy. TCRdb reanalysed the 5' RACE reads using MiXCR and keeps one entry per CDR3 protein. Of 25,000 to 35,000 distinct CDR3 sequences in the sample, about 8.6% are singletons; the top ten hold 2.5%. Sequencing input: peripheral blood. This receptor was identified in an adult who had HIV and had not received antiretroviral therapy, or was an uninfected healthy control (not recorded which).

The CDR3, as DNA: TGTGCCAGCAGCGCAGGCACGGCTCAAGAGACCCAGTACTTC. Residues: CASSAGTAQETQYF. V gene TRBV11-2 combines with J gene TRBJ2-5; the D is unclear. Germline CDR1 reads SGHAT; CDR2 reads FQNNGV. The CDR3 spans 14 residues. Trimming cost V 5 bases and J 2 bases, with 12 bases left between them.